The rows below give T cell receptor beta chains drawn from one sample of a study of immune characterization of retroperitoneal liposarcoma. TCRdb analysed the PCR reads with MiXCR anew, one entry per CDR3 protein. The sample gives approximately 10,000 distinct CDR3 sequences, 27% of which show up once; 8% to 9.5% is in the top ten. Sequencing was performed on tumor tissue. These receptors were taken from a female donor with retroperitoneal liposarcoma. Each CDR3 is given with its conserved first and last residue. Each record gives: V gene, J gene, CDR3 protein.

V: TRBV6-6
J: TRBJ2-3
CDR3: CASSALTTDTQYF

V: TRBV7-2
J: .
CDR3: CASSLDHIYEQYF

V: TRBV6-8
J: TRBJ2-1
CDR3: CASSAPTGSRYYEQFF

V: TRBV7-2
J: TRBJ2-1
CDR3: CASSLGREVYNEQFF

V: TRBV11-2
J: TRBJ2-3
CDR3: CASSLAGGAPDTQYF

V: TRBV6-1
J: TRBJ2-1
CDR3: CASSALGGVTQFF

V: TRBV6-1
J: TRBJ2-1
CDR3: CASSERGTGAYEQFF

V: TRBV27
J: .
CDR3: CASTQTGLAGKSYEQYF

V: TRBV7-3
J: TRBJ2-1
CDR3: CASSSPGLAINEQFF

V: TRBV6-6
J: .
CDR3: CASSYGTGASYEQYF

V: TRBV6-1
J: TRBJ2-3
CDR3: CASIPGFYTDTQYF

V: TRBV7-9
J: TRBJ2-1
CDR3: CASSLASSGGEEQFF

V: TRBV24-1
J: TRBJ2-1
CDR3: CATSDGQGVWYEQFF

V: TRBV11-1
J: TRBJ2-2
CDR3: CASSSRQGGGTGELFF

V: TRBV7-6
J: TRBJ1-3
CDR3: CASSLTEGNTIYF

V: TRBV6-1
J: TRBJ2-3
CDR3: CASSEGKGSGADTQYF

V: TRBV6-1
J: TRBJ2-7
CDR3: CASGPGTPPGNEQYF

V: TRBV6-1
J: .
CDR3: CASTNAGVQYF

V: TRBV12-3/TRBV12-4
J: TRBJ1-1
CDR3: CASSLRGNTEAFF

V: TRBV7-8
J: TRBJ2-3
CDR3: CASSILAGGPLGTDTQYF

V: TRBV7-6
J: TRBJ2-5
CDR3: CASSLYQGARDEQYF

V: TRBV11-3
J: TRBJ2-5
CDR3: CASSARPLMGKETQYF

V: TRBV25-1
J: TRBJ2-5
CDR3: CASSEWRVDRPKETQYF

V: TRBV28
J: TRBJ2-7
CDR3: CATITGGAHEQYF

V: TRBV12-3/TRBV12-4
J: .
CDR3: CASSGGGAWETQYF

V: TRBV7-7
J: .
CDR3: CASSLEEVRGAQYF

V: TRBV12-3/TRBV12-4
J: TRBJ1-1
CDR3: CASSGDVTEAFF

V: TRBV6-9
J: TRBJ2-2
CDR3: CASSYRTGELFF

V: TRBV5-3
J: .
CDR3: CASSFGQAETQFF

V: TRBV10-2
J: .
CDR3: CASSIDVIRTYEQYF

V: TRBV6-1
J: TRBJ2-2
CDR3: CASSRPGQPNTGELFF

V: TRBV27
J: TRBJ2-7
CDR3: CASSLGTGGGGYEQYF

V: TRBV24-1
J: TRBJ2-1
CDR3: CATSDLDKETQFF

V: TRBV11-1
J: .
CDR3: CASSSPTTPLAGGPVIYEQYF

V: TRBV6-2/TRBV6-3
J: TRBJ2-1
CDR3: CASSPSTRSYNEQFF

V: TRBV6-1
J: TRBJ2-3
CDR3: CASRLIRDRDTQYF

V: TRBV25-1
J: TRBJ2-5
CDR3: CASTPEGTYNEQYF

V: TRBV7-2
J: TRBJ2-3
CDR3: CASSHLGERGDTQYF

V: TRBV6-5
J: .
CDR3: CASSRTSPPYEQYF

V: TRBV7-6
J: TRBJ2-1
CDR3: CASSLVGGGNEQFF

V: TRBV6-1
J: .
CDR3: CASSSVTSGHNEQYF

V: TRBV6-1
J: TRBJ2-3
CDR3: CASPRSLSVQTDTQYF

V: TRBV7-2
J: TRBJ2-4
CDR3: CASSPGTGPFNEQYF

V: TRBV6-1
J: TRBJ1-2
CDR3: CATDINRGNGYTF

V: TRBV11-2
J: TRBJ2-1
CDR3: CASSLEWGNEQFF

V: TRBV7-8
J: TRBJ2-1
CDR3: CASSLSRRVTVLVSETQFF

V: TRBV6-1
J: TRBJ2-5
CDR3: CASSEERGETQYF

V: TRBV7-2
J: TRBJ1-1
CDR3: CASSLDPGTTTEAFF

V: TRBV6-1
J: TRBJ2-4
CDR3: CASSKIPGHPPVGEQYF

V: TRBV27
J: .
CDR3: CASSLRLGYEQYF

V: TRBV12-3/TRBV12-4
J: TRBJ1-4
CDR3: CASSNRGGNEKLFF

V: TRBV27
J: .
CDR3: CASSLYVAGSNNEQYF

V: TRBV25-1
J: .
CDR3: CASMGYGGVDGEQYF

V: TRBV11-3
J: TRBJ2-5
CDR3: CASRQRDGQETQYF

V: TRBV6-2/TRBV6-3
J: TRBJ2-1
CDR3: CASSFQANEQFF

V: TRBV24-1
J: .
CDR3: CATSEPGLAGGQTYNEQYF